This TCR beta chain was captured by sequencing in a study of cytomegalovirus exposure and HLA in healthy donors. Overall study context: Researchers previously reported finding fewer than 120 million unique TCR beta sequences from about 200 million T cells.

The PCR was carried out with 60 Vbeta primers and 13 Jbeta primers. Profiling relied on immunoSEQ multiplex PCR, and the TCRdb table lists in-frame clones only, not all of them. Here the sample table reports under 65,000 clones. Germline V gives CDR1 SGDLS, CDR2 YYNGEE. V shed 4 bases and J shed 13 bases, with 15 bases lying between them. The CDR3 has 13 residues. The chain is built from TRBV9 and TRBJ1-6; a possible D gene is TRBD1 (6 bases). Sequenced: PBMCs. The sequence was obtained from a woman aged 25 to 39 in good health and CMV-seropositive. DNA for the CDR3: TGTGCCAGCAGCTCAGCCGGGGGGCCCCCCCTCCACTTT. Translation: CASSSAGGPPLHF.